This is a list of T cell receptor beta chains from one sample in a study of cytomegalovirus exposure and HLA in healthy donors. The method was immunoSEQ multiplex PCR; TCRdb's version includes in-frame clones alone and lacks a portion of them. The table has 80,000 to 95,000 clones, about 93% seen once. Sequencing was carried out using PBMCs. Receptors originate from a woman aged 25 to 45 in good health and CMV-seropositive. CDR3s include the opening cysteine and the closing phenylalanine or tryptophan. Each record gives: D gene, clone size, J gene, V gene, CDR3 protein, CDR3 DNA. A D gene is named only where the DNA matches it firmly. The size of a clone is reported for some rows only, either as once, few or many, or as a class for expanded clones.

D gene: NA; clone size: NA; J gene: TRBJ1-5; V gene: TRBV27; CDR3 protein: CASSLMWTEWPQHF; CDR3 DNA: TGTGCCAGCAGTTTAATGTGGACAGAATGGCCCCAGCATTTT
D gene: TRBD1; clone size: NA; J gene: TRBJ2-7; V gene: TRBV27; CDR3 protein: CASSSRPGQDATHITEQYF; CDR3 DNA: TGTGCCAGCAGTTCGCGACCGGGACAGGACGCGACCCACATAACCGAGCAGTACTTC
D gene: TRBD1; clone size: NA; J gene: TRBJ2-3; V gene: TRBV11-3; CDR3 protein: CASSLRQGPDTQYF; CDR3 DNA: TGTGCCAGCAGCCTCCGACAGGGGCCGGATACGCAGTATTTT
D gene: TRBD1; clone size: NA; J gene: TRBJ1-1; V gene: TRBV10-3; CDR3 protein: CAIRTGVNTEAFF; CDR3 DNA: TGTGCCATTCGGACAGGAGTGAACACTGAAGCTTTCTTT
D gene: TRBD2; clone size: once; J gene: TRBJ2-3; V gene: TRBV19; CDR3 protein: CASSSGGWTDTQYF; CDR3 DNA: TGTGCCAGTAGTTCGGGGGGATGGACAGATACGCAGTATTTT
D gene: NA; clone size: NA; J gene: TRBJ2-7; V gene: TRBV18; CDR3 protein: CASSPPWGTRTYEQYF; CDR3 DNA: TGTGCCAGCTCACCACCGTGGGGCACCAGGACCTACGAGCAGTACTTC
D gene: NA; clone size: NA; J gene: TRBJ1-4; V gene: TRBV6-5; CDR3 protein: CASSYTWTAVNEKLFF; CDR3 DNA: TGTGCCAGCAGTTATACGTGGACAGCCGTTAATGAAAAACTGTTTTTT
D gene: NA; clone size: NA; J gene: TRBJ1-2; V gene: TRBV27; CDR3 protein: CASSISSGRWGYTF; CDR3 DNA: TGTGCCAGCAGTATCAGCTCAGGGCGTTGGGGCTACACCTTC
D gene: TRBD2; clone size: NA; J gene: TRBJ2-1; V gene: TRBV30; CDR3 protein: CAWTTSGIYNEQFF; CDR3 DNA: TGTGCCTGGACTACTAGCGGGATTTACAATGAGCAGTTCTTC
D gene: TRBD2; clone size: NA; J gene: TRBJ2-5; V gene: TRBV4-2; CDR3 protein: CASSQMKTSEYQETQYF; CDR3 DNA: TGTGCCAGCAGCCAAATGAAAACTAGCGAGTACCAAGAGACCCAGTACTTC
D gene: NA; clone size: NA; J gene: TRBJ1-4; V gene: TRBV11-2; CDR3 protein: CASSFQGTNEKLFF; CDR3 DNA: TGTGCCAGCAGCTTCCAGGGAACTAATGAAAAACTGTTTTTT
D gene: TRBD1; clone size: few; J gene: TRBJ1-2; V gene: TRBV4-1; CDR3 protein: CASSRQGSDYGYTF; CDR3 DNA: TGCGCCAGCAGCCGACAGGGGTCAGACTATGGCTACACCTTC
D gene: NA; clone size: NA; J gene: TRBJ2-1; V gene: TRBV7-2; CDR3 protein: CASSHGTPNEQFF; CDR3 DNA: TGTGCCAGCAGCCACGGGACTCCCAATGAGCAGTTCTTC
D gene: TRBD2; clone size: NA; J gene: TRBJ2-3; V gene: TRBV19; CDR3 protein: CASSISPGGVDTQYF; CDR3 DNA: TGTGCCAGTAGTATATCCCCGGGGGGAGTAGATACGCAGTATTTT
D gene: NA; clone size: once; J gene: TRBJ1-1; V gene: TRBV4-3; CDR3 protein: CASSQGSGLWGRAFF; CDR3 DNA: TGCGCCAGCAGCCAAGGATCAGGGCTATGGGGTCGAGCTTTCTTT
D gene: TRBD2; clone size: NA; J gene: TRBJ2-1; V gene: TRBV7-8; CDR3 protein: CASSSTRLAGRNNEQFF; CDR3 DNA: TGTGCCAGCAGCTCAACACGACTAGCGGGAAGAAACAATGAGCAGTTCTTC
D gene: TRBD2; clone size: NA; J gene: TRBJ2-7; V gene: TRBV4-1; CDR3 protein: CASSQDGTSGTYEQYF; CDR3 DNA: TGCGCCAGCAGCCAAGACGGGACTAGCGGCACCTACGAGCAGTACTTC
D gene: NA; clone size: NA; J gene: TRBJ2-7; V gene: TRBV2; CDR3 protein: CASSAGERFLYEQYF; CDR3 DNA: TGTGCCAGCAGTGCGGGTGAGCGGTTCTTGTACGAGCAGTACTTC
D gene: NA; clone size: once; J gene: TRBJ2-5; V gene: TRBV28; CDR3 protein: CASSLGVPGAQYF; CDR3 DNA: TGTGCCAGCAGTTTGGGCGTCCCGGGGGCCCAGTACTTC
D gene: NA; clone size: NA; J gene: TRBJ2-5; V gene: TRBV5-4; CDR3 protein: CASSSKKLKPRETQYF; CDR3 DNA: TGTGCCAGCAGCTCTAAGAAATTAAAGCCCCGAGAGACCCAGTACTTC
D gene: TRBD2; clone size: NA; J gene: TRBJ2-1; V gene: TRBV5-4; CDR3 protein: CASSTGLATNEQFF; CDR3 DNA: TGTGCCAGCAGCACGGGACTAGCGACGAATGAGCAGTTCTTC
D gene: TRBD1; clone size: NA; J gene: TRBJ1-2; V gene: TRBV2; CDR3 protein: CASRNRTGLGSGYTF; CDR3 DNA: TGTGCCAGCAGGAACCGGACAGGGCTGGGAAGTGGCTACACCTTC
D gene: TRBD2; clone size: NA; J gene: TRBJ2-3; V gene: TRBV28; CDR3 protein: CASSFSGRAADTQYF; CDR3 DNA: TGTGCCAGCAGCTTTAGCGGGAGGGCAGCCGATACGCAGTATTTT
D gene: TRBD2; clone size: NA; J gene: TRBJ2-5; V gene: TRBV9; CDR3 protein: CASSPTSRDEETQYF; CDR3 DNA: TGTGCCAGCAGCCCGACTAGCCGGGACGAAGAGACCCAGTACTTC
D gene: NA; clone size: once; J gene: TRBJ1-3; V gene: TRBV7-2; CDR3 protein: CASSPGQRSSGNTIYF; CDR3 DNA: TGTGCCAGCAGCCCCGGACAGAGATCCTCTGGAAACACCATATATTTT
D gene: TRBD1; clone size: NA; J gene: TRBJ2-5; V gene: TRBV28; CDR3 protein: CASPDRGRGETQYF; CDR3 DNA: TGTGCCAGCCCAGACAGGGGGCGCGGAGAGACCCAGTACTTC
D gene: TRBD2; clone size: NA; J gene: TRBJ2-1; V gene: TRBV27; CDR3 protein: CASSLGAGVYNEQFF; CDR3 DNA: TGTGCCAGCAGTTTAGGGGCGGGAGTATACAATGAGCAGTTCTTC
D gene: TRBD1; clone size: NA; J gene: TRBJ1-2; V gene: TRBV30; CDR3 protein: CAWSVMEGARVNYGYTF; CDR3 DNA: TGTGCCTGGAGTGTAATGGAGGGGGCTAGAGTAAACTATGGCTACACCTTC
D gene: NA; clone size: NA; J gene: TRBJ1-1; V gene: TRBV30; CDR3 protein: CAWSVFILSDLNTEAFF; CDR3 DNA: TGTGCCTGGAGTGTATTCATTCTTTCCGACTTGAACACTGAAGCTTTCTTT
D gene: NA; clone size: NA; J gene: TRBJ2-1; V gene: TRBV7-3; CDR3 protein: CASSPHGGNYNEQFF; CDR3 DNA: TGTGCCAGCAGCCCACACGGCGGGAACTACAATGAGCAGTTCTTC
D gene: TRBD2; clone size: NA; J gene: TRBJ2-5; V gene: TRBV2; CDR3 protein: CASGGDLETQYF; CDR3 DNA: TGTGCGAGCGGGGGGGATTTGGAGACCCAGTACTTC
D gene: NA; clone size: NA; J gene: TRBJ1-2; V gene: TRBV19; CDR3 protein: CASKRQGPKGGYTF; CDR3 DNA: TGTGCCAGTAAACGTCAGGGGCCTAAGGGTGGCTACACCTTC
D gene: TRBD2; clone size: NA; J gene: TRBJ2-1; V gene: TRBV7-9; CDR3 protein: CASSLEAGGGANEQFF; CDR3 DNA: TGTGCCAGCAGCTTAGAAGCGGGAGGAGGGGCCAATGAGCAGTTCTTC
D gene: NA; clone size: NA; J gene: TRBJ1-1; V gene: TRBV29-1; CDR3 protein: CSVVDGAVEAFF; CDR3 DNA: TGCAGCGTTGTAGACGGAGCCGTTGAAGCTTTCTTT
D gene: TRBD1; clone size: NA; J gene: TRBJ1-2; V gene: TRBV6-5; CDR3 protein: CASSTGDSYGYTF; CDR3 DNA: TGTGCCAGCAGTACTGGGGACAGCTATGGCTACACCTTC
D gene: TRBD1; clone size: NA; J gene: TRBJ1-4; V gene: TRBV5-6; CDR3 protein: CASSLGLGQGGEKLFF; CDR3 DNA: TGTGCCAGCAGCTTGGGATTAGGACAGGGAGGCGAAAAACTGTTTTTT
D gene: NA; clone size: NA; J gene: TRBJ2-7; V gene: TRBV6-1; CDR3 protein: CASSEERGYEQYF; CDR3 DNA: TGTGCCAGCAGTGAAGAAAGGGGATACGAGCAGTACTTC
D gene: NA; clone size: NA; J gene: TRBJ2-7; V gene: TRBV28; CDR3 protein: CASIRQGGSYEQYF; CDR3 DNA: TGTGCCAGCATAAGGCAGGGAGGCTCCTACGAGCAGTACTTC
D gene: NA; clone size: NA; J gene: TRBJ1-1; V gene: TRBV28; CDR3 protein: CASTYGGVATEAFF; CDR3 DNA: TGTGCCAGCACCTATGGGGGGGTGGCGACTGAAGCTTTCTTT
D gene: NA; clone size: NA; J gene: TRBJ1-3; V gene: TRBV28; CDR3 protein: CASSFQKGIGGGNTIYF; CDR3 DNA: TGTGCCAGCAGTTTCCAAAAGGGGATCGGGGGTGGAAACACCATATATTTT
D gene: TRBD1; clone size: NA; J gene: TRBJ2-1; V gene: TRBV29-1; CDR3 protein: CSVDWTGGNEQFF; CDR3 DNA: TGCAGCGTGGATTGGACAGGGGGCAATGAGCAGTTCTTC
D gene: TRBD1; clone size: NA; J gene: TRBJ2-5; V gene: TRBV2; CDR3 protein: CASSEPRDSEQETQYF; CDR3 DNA: TGTGCCAGCAGTGAGCCCCGGGACAGCGAGCAAGAGACCCAGTACTTC
D gene: TRBD1; clone size: NA; J gene: TRBJ2-5; V gene: TRBV19; CDR3 protein: CASSTGQASTFQETQYF; CDR3 DNA: TGTGCCAGTAGTACCGGACAGGCATCCACTTTTCAAGAGACCCAGTACTTC
D gene: NA; clone size: once; J gene: TRBJ2-6; V gene: TRBV6-6; CDR3 protein: CASIRASGANVLTF; CDR3 DNA: TGTGCCAGCATCAGGGCGTCTGGGGCCAACGTCCTGACTTTC
D gene: TRBD2; clone size: NA; J gene: TRBJ2-1; V gene: TRBV5-6; CDR3 protein: CASSLELAGDLGEQFF; CDR3 DNA: TGTGCCAGCAGCTTGGAACTAGCGGGAGACTTGGGTGAGCAGTTCTTC
D gene: TRBD2; clone size: NA; J gene: TRBJ2-7; V gene: TRBV14; CDR3 protein: CASSQGASGRGKRFYEQYF; CDR3 DNA: TGTGCCAGCAGCCAAGGGGCTAGCGGGAGGGGCAAGCGTTTCTACGAGCAGTACTTC
D gene: NA; clone size: NA; J gene: TRBJ1-3; V gene: TRBV19; CDR3 protein: CASSNPGHLSGNTIYF; CDR3 DNA: TGTGCCAGTAGTAACCCGGGACACCTCTCTGGAAACACCATATATTTT